This TCR beta chain was observed in a study of human T cells and chemical hapten exposure. This clonotype was recorded a few times. Germline CDR1 MNHNS, CDR2 SASEGT. The CDR3 sequence is 15 residues long. V was pared by 2 bases and J by 1 base, with 3 bases of the junction left unmatched. The time point was: patch test 2, 6 weeks after DPC sensitization. The treatment is: therapeutic diphenylcyclopropenone sensitization with weekly scalp DPC. Original data processing: Samples held a median of 95,638 TCRs, range about 20,000–700,000. TCRdb reprocessed the RACE reads with MiXCR, giving one entry per CDR3 protein. The V and J calls and clone size come from TCRdb's table, not from the authors' own analysis. This sample has under 450,000 distinct CDR3 sequences, with roughly 6% found just once.

The sample in question was whole blood, obtained in connection with sensitization to the hapten diphenylcyclopropenone (DPC). This receptor was obtained from a woman between 18 and 30 years old with alopecia areata. Some clones in this sample may be carry-over from other donors' samples. The chain recombines TRBV6-1 with TRBJ2-3; 7 bases line up with TRBD2. CDR3 DNA sequence: TGTGCCAGCAGTGAAATGGGGGGGGGCACAGATACGCAGTATTTT. Its translation: CASSEMGGGTDTQYF.